This section outlines one T cell receptor (beta chain) sequence together with its context. Its antigen is not yet known. Base qualities are not provided; no much larger clone lies one nucleotide away. V and J lose 1 base and 3 bases, and a span of 13 bases separates them. The germline V gene provides CDR1 MGHDK and CDR2 SYGVNS. From cysteine to phenylalanine, the CDR3 is 16 amino acids long. The DNA shown is the 48-base CDR3, in frame from base 1. The data stem from a study of cytomegalovirus exposure and HLA in healthy donors (dated 2017 in TCRdb). General notes on the study: In an earlier analysis of 550 to 750 of the donors, 276 Gb of sequence data and 90 million to 120 million unique TCR beta sequences from 150 million to 200 million T cells were reported. An early release covering around 630 HLA-typed donors comprised around 300 gigabases of sequencing data and approximately 85 million unique TCR sequences. The genetic ancestry cluster associated with self-reported Caucasian donors included about four fifths of the 300 to 450 genotyped donors. The study was designed to test whether signatures of past pathogen exposure could be identified by cataloging public T cell receptors. The study profiled the T cell repertoires of some 610 subjects by immunosequencing and related them to cytomegalovirus serostatus. In addition to the first cohort of roughly 700 subjects, a separate validation cohort of approximately 120 different subjects was used. High-throughput TCR immunosequencing, statistical association of individual TCRs with disease status, and machine learning were combined to predict cytomegalovirus infection status. To study patterns of TCR occurrence, a later analysis re-analyzed previously published TCR beta repertoires from just over 650 donors and added high-resolution HLA genotyping. Rather than drawing on any new phenotypic data, the later analysis identified candidate immune exposures from TCR beta sequences and the way those sequences occurred across donors. In an earlier analysis of about 590 of the donors, high-throughput TCR beta sequencing was used to judge whether each TCR beta V gene segment behaved as functional or pseudogenic. Donor age, sex, ethnicity and CMV serostatus were compiled alongside the repertoire data. In a later genetic analysis, genome-wide SNP genotypes for 398 of the 666 donors were used, and that subset was treated as a discovery cohort. All discovery cohort repertoires had been generated on a single sequencing platform. Class I and class II HLA loci were covered by the typing at four-digit resolution. Typing coverage differed by locus: A, B, C, DRB1 and DQB1 were typed in roughly 629-640 donors, DQA1 in 500 to 550, DPA1 in approximately 610, and DPB1 in around 440. Roughly 5 DR-DQ haplotypes were handled as single units for association and clustering, since linkage in the cohort was strong. Among 300 to 500 genotyped donors of the cohort, an average of about 240,000 unique TCR beta nucleotide sequences was sequenced per donor, of which 15% to 20% were non-productive. Study-wide conclusions, independent of this receptor: A total of 150 or so TCR beta chains were listed by the study as associated with cytomegalovirus. Cytomegalovirus status was reported to be diagnosed by the classifier with high specificity and sensitivity in both the original and validation cohorts. CMV serostatus was the only immune exposure information available for the cohort. Most TCR sequences were seen in very few donors, while some public TCRs were found in many individuals. According to a later analysis, parvovirus B19, influenza, CMV and Epstein-Barr virus appeared linked to several top co-occurrence clusters. Because HLA typing was missing for some donors at each locus, association tests included only the typed subset. Broadly in line with IMGT annotations, most TCR beta V segments showed up in productive rearrangements about 87% or about 30% of the time in an earlier analysis of some 590 of the donors. In a later genetic analysis, a missense DCLRE1C variant was associated with V-gene and J-gene trimming of TCR beta chains, and the association was replicated in an independent cohort. This cohort had only TCR beta chains sequenced, and the lack of alpha or paired-chain data limited which features could be detected. Some IMGT-functional V segments, including TRBV6-2 and TRBV6-3, could not be distinguished by the 87-base-pair reads and were therefore excluded. Because counts were too low, about 17 rarely observed V segments, including chromosome 9 orphons, were excluded from the earlier analysis of 587 of the donors. A cluster of highly shared sequence variants was judged likely to be a technical artifact of the sequencing pipeline. Linkage disequilibrium might explain the correlated functional status among segregating V segments, but an unknown experimental factor could not be ruled out. A further reported finding was that TCR beta sequences accurately predicted the HLA-A and HLA-B alleles for most subjects in the first cohort. Compared with equally common non-associated chains, HLA-associated TCR beta chains in a later analysis were more clonally expanded and had lower generation probabilities. Sequencing depth was assumed to be roughly uniform across donors in the presence/absence analyses, though that assumption may not hold. The authors suggested that the approach could potentially be extended to other disease states and immunological phenotypes. In a later analysis, most CMV-associated TCR beta chains were found to appear HLA-restricted, with HLA associations seemingly driven largely by CMV exposure. Three of the identified cytomegalovirus-associated TCR beta chains were confirmed in vitro to be specific for cytomegalovirus antigens. Assigning TCR associations to individual alleles was difficult when HLA alleles, especially DR and DQ, strongly co-occurred. At a false discovery rate of 0.05, a later analysis linked under 20,000 TCR beta sequences to specific HLA alleles. In a later analysis, TCR association rates were found to vary across HLA loci, with the most associated TCRs seen for DRB1 alleles and the fewest for HLA-C alleles. According to a later genetic analysis, donors in an Asian-associated ancestry cluster had fewer N-insertions in productive TCRs than the roughly 660-donor mean.

The method behind the library was the immunoSEQ multiplex PCR assay. The multiplex PCR relied on a mix of 60 forward primers for TCR Vbeta segments and 13 reverse primers for TCR Jbeta segments. A multiplex PCR assay on genomic DNA amplified the CDR3 region of rearranged TCR beta genes. The Illumina HiSeq System was used to sequence the amplified TCR beta libraries as 87-base-pair reads. In the authors' own workflow: Across the 600 to 700 repertoires, a later analysis counted some 81 million unique TCR beta chains, some 11 million of which were shared by at least two donors. To remove PCR and sequencing errors, raw reads were error-corrected and collapsed into unique sequences using a nearest-neighbor algorithm that merged closely related sequences. Alignment of CDR3 sequences to IMGT reference sequences was used to assign V, D and J gene segments. For a sequence to be retained, a match of at least six nucleotides was required to both a V gene segment and a J gene segment. A rearrangement was called productive if the CDR3 had no stop codons and remained in frame with V and J, and every other rearrangement was called non-productive. Following IMGT convention, CDR3 was defined as the stretch from the second conserved V-encoded cysteine to the conserved J-encoded phenylalanine. In an earlier analysis of roughly 580 of the donors, sequences lacking an unambiguous match to a single V gene segment were excluded. An earlier analysis of a few hundred of the donors classified V segments as functional when productive rearrangements were above 56.7% and as segregating when the standard deviation between donors was above 5%. A statistical classification framework was built for diagnosing cytomegalovirus status from the catalog of TCR beta chain sequences. In a later analysis, TCR nucleotide sequences were compared against IMGT/GENE-DB human TR gene sequences so that V and J genes could be assigned. In a later analysis, CDR3 sequences and most-parsimonious VDJ recombination scenarios were assigned using the TCRdist pipeline. A later analysis defined each TCR beta chain by its CDR3 amino acid sequence plus V-gene family, and excluded reads lacking a unique V-gene family. As a way to deal with suspected cross-contamination and a sequencing artifact, a later analysis dropped 592 nucleotide sequences that were highly shared and had low generation probability. In a later analysis, a clonal expansion index for each public chain was calculated from normalized within-repertoire ranks of inferred template counts. A later analysis computed generation probabilities with a VDJ recombination model fitted to out-of-frame rearrangements, and checked the results against IGoR. In a later analysis, hypergeometric tests were used to score TCR-TCR, TCR-HLA and TCR-CMV co-occurrence, with a repertoire-size bias correction applied to TCR pairs. A later analysis estimated false discovery rates by permuting HLA or CMV assignments 20 times. In a later analysis, co-occurring TCRs were grouped with DBSCAN, and TCRdist sequence similarity was added when clustering was performed within HLA-allele-positive subsets. For co-occurrence clustering, repertoires with fewer than 30,000 or more than 120,000 public chains were excluded, along with roughly 5 repertoires with anomalous nucleotide sharing. TCRdb took this table from immuneACCESS and kept in-frame rearrangements with V and J called. Such tables lack part of the clones; where checked against another copy, unresolved V genes explain under half of the gap, and the rest is unexplained. Clone size and V and J calls were adopted from that table, with D and trimming inferred from the DNA. Within this sample are fewer than 200,000 clones, with around four fifths of them counted one time only. Together, the top ten hold about 1.3% of the sample.

The cohort consisted of approximately 690 healthy bone marrow donors. All cohort members were sampled while nominally healthy, although unrecorded immune exposures were likely present. The donor was CMV seronegative and belonged to the group of more than 300 seronegative cohort members. Every donor gave a peripheral blood sample, and the peripheral blood mononuclear cells from that sample were used for TCR beta sequencing. The Qiagen DNeasy Blood Extraction Kit was used to extract genomic DNA from the blood cell samples. The source material was PBMCs. The TCR was taken from a man younger than 45 in good health and CMV-seronegative. The rearrangement joined TRBV25-1 to TRBJ1-5; no D gene is confidently identified. The CDR3 sequence is CASSEFWVLDNQPQHF. The sequenced DNA is TGTGCCAGCAGTGAATTTTGGGTGCTAGACAATCAGCCCCAGCATTTT.